The source of this T cell receptor beta chain is a study of CD4 T cells in relation to SARS-CoV-2 and coronaviruses. Across the study: The HLA restriction of the shared crossreactive spike epitopes was mapped.

The unexposed donors gave CD4+ T cells in about 2011-2018, prior to COVID-19. Isolation of CD4+ T cells took place after about 10 days in culture. Testing used SARS-CoV-2 S/N and four cold-coronavirus spikes on unexposed-donor CD4+ T cells, cells permitting. Notes on this clone: Antigen unknown.

Assay: immunoSEQ multiplex PCR; the TCRdb copy retains only in-frame clones and omits some. The sample holds some 19,000 clones, 77% seen once. The sample comprised CD4+ T cells from PBMCs, cultured in vitro. This sequence was found in a human donor in good health.

The CDR3 nucleotides are TGTGCCAGCAGGGACGCCGCGGACAACTCCTACGAGCAGTACTTC. Translating it yields CASRDAADNSYEQYF. The rearrangement links TRBV25-1 to TRBJ2-7; D perhaps matches TRBD1 (5 bases). Germline V gene sequence: CDR1 MGHDK, CDR2 SYGVNS. The V and J ends lost 6 bases and 0 bases respectively, with 15 bases between them. CDR3 length: 15 amino acids.